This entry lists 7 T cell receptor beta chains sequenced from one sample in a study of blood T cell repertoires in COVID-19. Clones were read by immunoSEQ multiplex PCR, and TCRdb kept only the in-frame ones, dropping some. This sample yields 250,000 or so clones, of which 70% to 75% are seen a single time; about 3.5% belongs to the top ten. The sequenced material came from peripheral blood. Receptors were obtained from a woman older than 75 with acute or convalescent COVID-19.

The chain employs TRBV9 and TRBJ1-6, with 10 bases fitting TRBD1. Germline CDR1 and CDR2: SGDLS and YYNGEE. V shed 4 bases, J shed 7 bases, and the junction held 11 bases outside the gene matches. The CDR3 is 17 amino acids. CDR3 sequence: CASSPWAGQGLNSPLHF. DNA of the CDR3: TGTGCCAGCAGCCCTTGGGCGGGACAGGGGCTGAATTCACCCCTCCACTTT. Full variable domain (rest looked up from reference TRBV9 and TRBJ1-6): DSGVTQTPKHLITATGQRVTLRCSPRSGDLSVYWYQQSLDQGLQFLIQYYNGEERAKGNILERFSAQQFPDLHSELNLSSLELGDSALYFCASSPWAGQGLNSPLHFGNGTRLTVT.

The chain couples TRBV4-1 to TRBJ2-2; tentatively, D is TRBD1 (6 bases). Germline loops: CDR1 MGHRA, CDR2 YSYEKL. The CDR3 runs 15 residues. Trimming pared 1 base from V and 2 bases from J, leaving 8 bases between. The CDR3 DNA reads TGCGCCAGCAGCCAAGCAGGGGTAAACACCGGGGAGCTGTTTTTT. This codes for CASSQAGVNTGELFF.

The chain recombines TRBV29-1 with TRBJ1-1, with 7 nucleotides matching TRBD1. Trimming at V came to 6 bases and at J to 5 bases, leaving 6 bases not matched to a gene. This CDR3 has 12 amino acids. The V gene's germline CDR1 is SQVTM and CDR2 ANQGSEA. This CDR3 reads CSVGQAGTEAFF. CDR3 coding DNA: TGCAGCGTAGGACAGGCGGGGACTGAAGCTTTCTTT.

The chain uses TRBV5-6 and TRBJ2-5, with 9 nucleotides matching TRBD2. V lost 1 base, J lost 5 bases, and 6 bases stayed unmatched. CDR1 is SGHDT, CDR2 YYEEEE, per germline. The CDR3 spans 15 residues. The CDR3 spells CASSLLGGGAETQYF. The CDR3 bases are TGTGCCAGCAGCTTGTTGGGCGGGGGGGCTGAGACCCAGTACTTC.

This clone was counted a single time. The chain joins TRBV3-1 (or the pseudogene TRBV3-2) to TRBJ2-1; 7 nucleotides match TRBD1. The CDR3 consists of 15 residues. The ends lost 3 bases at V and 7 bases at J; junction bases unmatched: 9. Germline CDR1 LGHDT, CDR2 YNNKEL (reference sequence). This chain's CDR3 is CASSHRTGMRNEQFF. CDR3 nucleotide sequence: TGTGCCAGCAGCCATAGGACAGGTATGCGAAATGAGCAGTTCTTC.

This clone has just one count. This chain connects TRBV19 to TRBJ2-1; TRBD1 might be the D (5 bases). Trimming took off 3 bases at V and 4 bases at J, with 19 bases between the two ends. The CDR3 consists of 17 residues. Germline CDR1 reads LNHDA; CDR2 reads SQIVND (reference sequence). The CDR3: CASSIDRGQGIYNEQFF. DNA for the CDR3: TGTGCCAGTAGTATCGATAGGGGTCAGGGAATATACAATGAGCAGTTCTTC.

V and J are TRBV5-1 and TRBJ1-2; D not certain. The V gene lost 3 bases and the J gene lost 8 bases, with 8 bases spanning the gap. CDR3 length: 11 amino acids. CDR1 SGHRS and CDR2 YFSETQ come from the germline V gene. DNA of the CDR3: TGCGCCAGCAGCTATGATCGGGGCTACACCTTC. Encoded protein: CASSYDRGYTF.